This TCR beta chain came from a study of cytomegalovirus exposure and HLA in healthy donors. Findings of the study overall: Presence/absence analyses assumed roughly uniform sequencing depth across donors, which may not hold.

The table lists this clone with a few counts. Its antigen is not identified. Amplification used 60 Vbeta primers and 13 Jbeta primers. Using immunoSEQ multiplex PCR, the repertoire was profiled, and TCRdb retains in-frame clones only, with some absent. This table has roughly 120,000 clones, around 60% appearing once. The donors, nominally healthy at sampling, likely had unrecorded immune exposures. The CDR3 spans 13 residues. Looked up from germline, CDR1 is MDHEN and CDR2 is SYDVKM. Trimming cost V 6 bases and J 4 bases, with 13 bases left between them. The source material was PBMCs. V usage is TRBV28 and J usage is TRBJ2-7; no definite D call. This receptor was identified in a man aged 40-50 years in good health and CMV-seropositive. CDR3 sequence (DNA): TGTGCCAGCAGAAAGCCTCCCAGGTACGAGCAGTACTTC. It encodes CASRKPPRYEQYF.